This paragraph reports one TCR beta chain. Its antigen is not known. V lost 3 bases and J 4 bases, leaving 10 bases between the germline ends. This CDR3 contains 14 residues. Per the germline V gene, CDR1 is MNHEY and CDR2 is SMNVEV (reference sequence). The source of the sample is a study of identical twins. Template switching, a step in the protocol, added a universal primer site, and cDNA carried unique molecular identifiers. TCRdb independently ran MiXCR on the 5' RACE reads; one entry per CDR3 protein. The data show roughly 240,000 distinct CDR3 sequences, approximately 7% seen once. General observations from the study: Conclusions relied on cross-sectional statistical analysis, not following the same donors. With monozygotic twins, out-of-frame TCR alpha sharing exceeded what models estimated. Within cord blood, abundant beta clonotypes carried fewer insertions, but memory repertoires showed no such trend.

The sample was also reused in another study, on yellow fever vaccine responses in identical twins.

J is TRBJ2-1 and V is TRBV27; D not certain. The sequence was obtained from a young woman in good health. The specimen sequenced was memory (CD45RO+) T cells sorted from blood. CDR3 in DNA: TGTGCCAGCAGTTTTTTTCGCGGATACAATGAGCAGTTCTTC. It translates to CASSFFRGYNEQFF.